The rows below give T cell receptor beta chains drawn from one sample of a study of T-cell reconstitution after alpha-beta-depleted transplantation in children. TCRdb processed the PCR reads anew with MiXCR; each CDR3 protein has one entry. Among about 580,000 distinct CDR3 sequences listed, 23% were seen once. The input for sequencing was PBMCs, mostly from graft donor cells, taken 360 days after TCRalphabeta/CD19-depleted stem cell transplant. These receptors originate from a boy younger than two who had a stem cell transplant for acute myeloid leukemia, so the T cells may come from the graft donor. CDR3s include the opening cysteine and the closing phenylalanine or tryptophan. The D gene is left open where the match is weak. Not every row has a clone size; where given, it reads once, few, many or a size class.

.	TRBD2	TRBV6-2/TRBV6-3	TRBJ2-7	TGTGCCAGCAGTTTTGGACTAGCGGGGGGTCTAACCTACGAGCAGTACTTC	CASSFGLAGGLTYEQYF
once	.	TRBV6-2/TRBV6-3	TRBJ1-1	TGTGCCAGCAGTTCACCTAAGACTGAAGCTTTCTTT	CASSSPKTEAFF
.	.	TRBV18	TRBJ2-2	TGTGCCAGCGCTTACGTCTGGGGGACCGGGGAGCTGTTTTTT	CASAYVWGTGELFF
.	.	TRBV7-3	TRBJ2-5	TGTGCCAGCAGCGTCACCTCGGGTCGTGAGACCCAGTACTTC	CASSVTSGRETQYF
.	.	TRBV29-1	TRBJ2-6	TGCAGCGTTGTCAACAGGGCCAACTCTGGGGCCAACGTCCTGACTTTC	CSVVNRANSGANVLTF
few	TRBD2	TRBV12-3/TRBV12-4	TRBJ2-1	TGTGCCAGCACCCGAAGACTAGCGGGGCCCCTGATCTTCTACAATGAGCAGTTCTTC	CASTRRLAGPLIFYNEQFF
few	TRBD2	TRBV12-3/TRBV12-4	TRBJ2-6	TGTGCCAGCACCAGACTAGCGGGGGAGAGCTCTGGGGCCAACGTCCTGACTTTC	CASTRLAGESSGANVLTF
.	.	TRBV5-1	TRBJ1-1	TGCGCCAGCAGCTCCCCCTCCGGGGTGAACACTGAAGCTTTCTTT	CASSSPSGVNTEAFF
.	.	TRBV20-1	TRBJ2-5	TGCAGTGCTAGAGATTACTTAAGCGGCCAAGAGACCCAGTACTTC	CSARDYLSGQETQYF
many	TRBD1	TRBV7-8	TRBJ1-2	TGTGCCAGCAGCTTAGTTAGGACAGGGTCCTATGGCTACACCTTC	CASSLVRTGSYGYTF
many	.	TRBV12-3/TRBV12-4	TRBJ2-2	TGTGCCAGCAGTTTTTGGCCCAACACCGGGGAGCTGTTTTTT	CASSFWPNTGELFF
.	.	TRBV6-6	TRBJ1-1	TGTGCCAGCAGAGACGGGACCTTTGAAGCTTTCTTT	CASRDGTFEAFF
few	.	TRBV12-3/TRBV12-4	TRBJ2-5	TGTGCCAGCACCTCAAGGGCGGGAGAGACCCAGTACTTC	CASTSRAGETQYF
few	.	TRBV6-1	TRBJ2-7	TGTGCCACTCTCCAGCACTCCCCCTACGAGCAGTACTTC	CATLQHSPYEQYF
.	TRBD2	TRBV7-6	TRBJ2-7	TGTGCCAGCAGCCCCCCACTAGCGCACGAGCAGTACTTC	CASSPPLAHEQYF
few	.	TRBV12-3/TRBV12-4	TRBJ1-2	TGTGCCAGCACTTTCTACGATAACTATGGCTACACCTTC	CASTFYDNYGYTF
.	.	TRBV7-9	TRBJ1-4	TGTGCCAGCAGCATTACAGGGCCCAGTAATGAAAAACTGTTTTTT	CASSITGPSNEKLFF
.	.	TRBV12-3/TRBV12-4	TRBJ2-5	TGTGCCAGCAGGCACACAGAGACCCAGTACTTC	CASRHTETQYF
few	TRBD2	TRBV29-1	TRBJ2-7	TGCAGCGTAGCGGGACTAGCGGGGGGAAGGGCCTACGAGCAGTACTTC	CSVAGLAGGRAYEQYF
few	.	TRBV5-1	TRBJ2-7	TGCGCCAGCAGTTCACAGAACTACGAGCAGTACTTC	CASSSQNYEQYF
few	.	TRBV20-1	TRBJ2-7	TGCAGTGCTCCCCACGGCCACGAGCAGTACTTC	CSAPHGHEQYF
few	TRBD1	TRBV6-2/TRBV6-3	TRBJ2-1	TGTGCCAGCAGTTACGGGCAGGGGGCCCGTAATGAGCAGTTCTTC	CASSYGQGARNEQFF
many	.	TRBV12-3/TRBV12-4	TRBJ2-7	TGTGCCAGCAGTTTAGTCAGGTACGAGCAGTACTTC	CASSLVRYEQYF
many	TRBD1	TRBV29-1	TRBJ2-4	TGCAGCGTTGGACAGGGAATCGGGAACATTCAGTACTTC	CSVGQGIGNIQYF
few	TRBD1	TRBV7-9	TRBJ1-1	TGTGCCAGCAGCGGGACAGGGTGGGAGAACACTGAAGCTTTCTTT	CASSGTGWENTEAFF
many	TRBD2	TRBV24-1	TRBJ2-5	TGTGCCACCAAATTTCGACTAGCCGGTCAAATTAAAGAGACCCAGTACTTC	CATKFRLAGQIKETQYF
many	TRBD1	TRBV7-6	TRBJ2-1	TGTGCCAGCAGCTCAAGGACAGGGGGAGGCAACAATGAGCAGTTCTTC	CASSSRTGGGNNEQFF
.	TRBD1	TRBV20-1	TRBJ1-1	TGCATTCCGGGACAGGGGGCCCGGATTGAAGCTTTCTTT	CIPGQGARIEAFF
.	.	TRBV5-1	TRBJ2-3	TGCGCCAGCAGCATTGTGCCCCTATCAAGCCTCAGCACAGATACGCAGTATTTT	CASSIVPLSSLSTDTQYF
.	TRBD1	TRBV6-1	TRBJ2-1	TGTGCCAGCAGCCCCTGGGACAGAGACTACAATGAGCAGTTCTTC	CASSPWDRDYNEQFF
few	.	TRBV12-3/TRBV12-4	TRBJ2-3	TGTGCCAGCAGTTCAATTATGGGAGATACGCAGTATTTT	CASSSIMGDTQYF
.	TRBD1	TRBV6-5	TRBJ2-2	TGTGCCAGCAGTTATCAAGCGTTTCCGGGACAGGGCCCTACCGGGGAGCTGTTTTTT	CASSYQAFPGQGPTGELFF
few	.	TRBV6-2/TRBV6-3	TRBJ1-2	TGTGCCAGCAGTTACTCGATGAGCTCTGTGAAATACTACTATGGCTACACCTTC	CASSYSMSSVKYYYGYTF
.	.	TRBV6-5	TRBJ2-3	TGTGCCAGCAGTTGGGACCATAGCACAGATACGCAGTATTTT	CASSWDHSTDTQYF
.	.	TRBV7-3	TRBJ2-1	TGTGCCAGCAGCTTAATCGTCGCGGGGGAGCAGTTCTTC	CASSLIVAGEQFF